The 24 T cell receptor beta chains given below trace back to one sample, sequenced in a study of cytomegalovirus exposure and HLA in healthy donors. 13 Jbeta primers and 60 Vbeta primers were used for the PCR. Generated by immunoSEQ multiplex PCR, the TCRdb table keeps only in-frame clones and is missing some. The sample includes some 120,000 clones, about 80% of them seen just once. The sequenced material came from PBMCs. The receptors here all came from a man younger than 45 in good health and CMV-seronegative.

The rearrangement uses TRBV4-3 and TRBJ1-2; TRBD1 agrees at 9 bases. The germline V gene encodes CDR1 LGHNA and CDR2 YSLEER. The CDR3 spans 15 residues. J was trimmed by 4 bases and V by 3 bases; bases with no gene match: 6. This chain's CDR3 is CASSQTQGASYGYTF. The CDR3 nucleotides are TGCGCCAGCAGCCAGACACAGGGGGCGAGCTATGGCTACACCTTC.

This clone was recorded a few times. The chain is built from TRBV10-3 and TRBJ2-7, with TRBD2 identical over 13 bases. Germline trimming cut 6 bases from V and 6 bases from J; bases unmatched to any gene: 14. This CDR3 is built from 17 residues. Germline CDR1 reads ENHRY; CDR2 reads SYGVKD. The CDR3 coding sequence is TGTGCCATCAGCCGAGGCCCCACTAGCGGGGGGGCGGGCGAGCAGTACTTC. Amino acids: CAISRGPTSGGAGEQYF.

The table lists this clone with a few counts. V gene TRBV6-1 combines with J gene TRBJ2-2; no clear D. The CDR3 loop spans 13 amino acids. In germline, CDR1 is MNHNS, CDR2 SASEGT. The V end lost 1 base, the J end lost 4 bases, and 4 bases lay between the germline ends. CDR3 bases: TGTGCCAGCAGTGAAGTCAGCACCGGGGAGCTGTTTTTT. It specifies CASSEVSTGELFF.

This chain links TRBV5-4 with TRBJ2-1; 7 nucleotides agree with TRBD2. This CDR3 comprises 14 residues. Germline V CDR1 and CDR2: SGHNT, YYREEE (reference sequence). The trim removed 1 base at V and 5 bases at J, leaving 3 bases unmatched. The CDR3 is CASSLRGTNNEQFF. In DNA form, the CDR3 reads TGTGCCAGCAGCTTGAGAGGGACTAACAATGAGCAGTTCTTC. The full variable domain, in which reference TRBV5-4 and TRBJ2-1 provide the parts outside the CDR3, is ETGVTQSPTHLIKTRGQQVTLRCSSQSGHNTVSWYQQALGQGPQFIFQYYREEENGRGNFPPRFSGLQFPNYSSELNVNALELDDSALYLCASSLRGTNNEQFFGPGTRLTVL.

This clone was detected only once. The V call is TRBV9, the J call TRBJ2-3; 10 bases align to TRBD2. In germline, CDR1 is SGDLS, CDR2 YYNGEE. V gave up 0 bases and J gave up 0 bases; unmatched junction bases: 10. The CDR3 has 19 amino acids. The CDR3, as DNA: TGTGCCAGCAGCGTAGCCCCCAGCGGGAGGGCCCCTAGCACAGATACGCAGTATTTT. Amino acids: CASSVAPSGRAPSTDTQYF.

This clone was found a few times. The rearrangement joins TRBV7-2 to TRBJ1-5; D gene uncertain. CDR1 SGHTA and CDR2 FQGNSA come from the germline V gene. V gave up 1 base and J gave up 0 bases, with 4 bases separating them. This CDR3 contains 14 residues. The CDR3 is CASSLVLSNQPQHF. Here the CDR3 DNA reads TGTGCCAGCAGCTTAGTACTTAGCAATCAGCCCCAGCATTTT.

V and J are TRBV20-1 and TRBJ2-5, with D perhaps matching TRBD1 (6 bases). TRBJ2-7 matches the DNA end more closely, so the J call is doubtful. The CDR3 covers 11 residues. Germline-derived CDR1 and CDR2 are DFQATT and SNEGSKA (reference sequence). DNA of the CDR3: TGCAGTGCAGTGAAACAGGGCGAGCAGTACTTC. It encodes CSAVKQGEQYF.

The rearrangement joins TRBV6-1 to TRBJ1-4; D remains ambiguous. CDR1 is MNHNS, CDR2 SASEGT, per germline. The CDR3 spans 15 residues. V was shortened by 7 bases and J by 7 bases, with 19 bases between the two germline ends. The CDR3 region is CASIIQAGRGEKLFF. DNA of the CDR3: TGTGCCAGCATCATTCAAGCGGGCAGAGGTGAAAAACTGTTTTTT.

The V and J genes are TRBV7-3 and TRBJ2-3, with TRBD2 matching over 8 bases. Trimming at V came to 5 bases and at J to 6 bases, leaving 10 bases not matched to a gene. Germline V gene sequence: CDR1 SGHTA, CDR2 FQGTGA. There are 15 residues in the CDR3. The CDR3 protein is CASSPGNSGEDTQYF. CDR3 sequence (DNA): TGTGCCAGCAGCCCCGGGAATAGCGGGGAGGATACGCAGTATTTT.

The chain employs TRBV27 and TRBJ1-5; 7 nucleotides agree with TRBD1. The V segment lost 6 bases and the J segment 0 bases; nucleotides outside the gene matches: 23. This CDR3 has 21 residues. Germline V gene data show CDR1 as MNHEY and CDR2 as SMNVEV (reference sequence). The CDR3 protein is CASRDTRDQGGSLYSNQPQHF. CDR3 coding DNA: TGTGCCAGCAGAGATACTAGGGATCAGGGGGGCTCCCTTTATAGCAATCAGCCCCAGCATTTT.

The chain links TRBV29-1 to TRBJ1-1; D gene uncertain. The CDR3 length is 12 residues. Germline values: CDR1 SQVTM, CDR2 ANQGSEA. V was cut by 4 bases and J by 1 base, with 7 bases left in between. The CDR3 DNA follows: TGCAGCGTTGGAGGCAAGAACACTGAAGCTTTCTTT. The encoded protein is CSVGGKNTEAFF.

The chain uses TRBV6-5 and TRBJ2-5; TRBD1 aligns across 7 bases. Trimming cost V 2 bases and J 3 bases; bases outside gene matches: 6. The CDR3 is 15 amino acids. In germline, CDR1 is MNHEY, CDR2 SVGAGI. In DNA form, the CDR3 reads TGTGCCAGCAGTTACCCGTCGACAGGGAAAGAGACCCAGTACTTC. It encodes CASSYPSTGKETQYF.

V and J are TRBV6-5 and TRBJ2-7; D is unresolved. CDR1 and CDR2 from the germline V gene are MNHEY and SVGAGI. Trimming shortened V by 6 bases and J by 8 bases, and 17 bases separated the two germline ends. The CDR3 sequence is 13 residues long. The CDR3 sequence: CASRALSSFQQYF. The CDR3 region has the DNA TGTGCCAGCAGGGCTCTGTCTAGTTTCCAGCAGTACTTC.

This clone came up a few times. The rearrangement links TRBV5-1 to TRBJ1-3, with D maybe TRBD1 (6 bases). The germline V gene has CDR1 SGHRS and CDR2 YFSETQ. Deletions cut 4 bases from V and 0 bases from J, with 11 bases between. This CDR3 region has 15 residues. The CDR3: CASSAGQTSGNTIYF. The CDR3 region has the DNA TGCGCCAGCAGCGCCGGACAGACCTCTGGAAACACCATATATTTT.

This chain joins TRBV7-6 and TRBJ2-2; 11 nucleotides agree with TRBD2. Germline V gene lookup returns CDR1 SGHVS and CDR2 FNYEAQ. The V and J ends lost 2 bases and 7 bases, in that order; junction bases with no gene match: 9. CDR3 length: 17 residues. CDR3: CASSLRGLAGGGGELFF. CDR3 DNA sequence: TGTGCCAGCAGCTTACGAGGACTAGCGGGTGGTGGCGGGGAGCTGTTTTTT.

The J gene is TRBJ2-1, the V gene TRBV6-5, with 7 nucleotides matching TRBD1. The germline V gene has CDR1 MNHEY and CDR2 SVGAGI. The CDR3 has 14 amino acids. V lost 3 bases and J lost 7; bases outside the gene matches: 6. The CDR3 DNA sequence: TGTGCCAGCAGTTATACAGGGGTGACGAATGAGCAGTTCTTC. Amino acid sequence: CASSYTGVTNEQFF.

This chain uses TRBV18 with TRBJ1-2, with D perhaps TRBD1 (6 bases). The CDR3 is 14 amino acids. Germline V gives CDR1 KGHSH, CDR2 LQKENI. Deletions cut 4 bases from V and 2 bases from J, with 11 bases between. CDR3 nucleotides: TGTGCCAGCTCACGGGACATTACCAACTATGGCTACACCTTC. Its translation: CASSRDITNYGYTF.

V usage is TRBV29-1 and J usage is TRBJ1-1; no reliable D call. The germline V and J ends were trimmed by 1 base and 6 bases, with 12 bases remaining between them. The length of the CDR3 is 13 residues. Germline-derived CDR1 and CDR2 are SQVTM and ANQGSEA. The CDR3 DNA reads as TGCAGCGTTGAAGGCCAACGACGGGCTGAAGCTTTCTTT. Translation: CSVEGQRRAEAFF. The complete variable domain, with remaining parts taken from reference TRBV29-1 and TRBJ1-1, reads SAVISQKPSRDICQRGTSLTIQCQVDSQVTMMFWYRQQPGQSLTLIATANQGSEATYESGFVIDKFPISRPNLTFSTLTVSNMSPEDSSIYLCSVEGQRRAEAFFGQGTRLTVV.

This clone was detected only once. This chain connects TRBV19 to TRBJ2-2, with TRBD2 matching 14 bases. Germline CDR1 reads LNHDA; CDR2 reads SQIVND (reference sequence). J was trimmed by 7 bases and V by 10 bases; bases with no gene match: 8. This CDR3 has 15 amino acids. The CDR3 spells CATSGLAGAGGELFF. CDR3 DNA: TGTGCCACCTCGGGACTAGCGGGGGCCGGCGGGGAGCTGTTTTTT.

V and J are TRBV29-1 and TRBJ2-1; TRBD2 matches 8 bases. The CDR3 covers 12 residues. With 4 bases clipped from V and 8 bases from J, the junction kept 4 bases outside the gene matches. Germline V gene data show CDR1 as SQVTM and CDR2 as ANQGSEA. The CDR3 sequence: CSVVLADHEQFF. CDR3 coding DNA: TGCAGCGTTGTACTAGCGGACCATGAGCAGTTCTTC.

There are a few counts of this clone. The chain recombines TRBV6-1 with TRBJ2-1, with D possibly being TRBD2 (6 bases). This CDR3 region has 15 residues. Per germline, CDR1 MNHNS and CDR2 SASEGT. Deletions cut 3 bases from V and 8 bases from J, with 17 bases between. CDR3 DNA: TGTGCCAGCAGTGATGGTTCGGGGGATGCGGATGAGCAGTTCTTC. Translating gives CASSDGSGDADEQFF.

The chain joins TRBV4-2 to TRBJ2-7; 10 bases line up with TRBD2. V lost 0 bases to trimming and J lost 5 bases; unmatched junction nucleotides: 4. From germline, CDR1 is LGHNA and CDR2 YNFKEQ. The CDR3 consists of 15 residues. The CDR3 reads CASSQELAGVNEQYF. The CDR3, as DNA: TGTGCCAGCAGCCAAGAGCTAGCGGGGGTGAACGAGCAGTACTTC.

This chain uses TRBV6-1 with TRBJ2-5; D is unclear. Germline loops: CDR1 MNHNS, CDR2 SASEGT. V was shortened by 8 bases and J by 0 bases, with 7 bases between the two germline ends. This CDR3 has 12 residues. CDR3 region: CASARDQETQYF. Here the CDR3 DNA reads TGTGCCAGCGCTAGAGACCAAGAGACCCAGTACTTC.

This clone showed up just once. The genes are TRBV11-3 and TRBJ2-7, with D possibly TRBD2 on 6 matching bases. Germline loops: CDR1 SGHNT, CDR2 YENEEA. CDR3 length: 15 amino acids. V was trimmed by 2 bases and J by 4 bases, leaving 15 bases between them. The CDR3 sequence is CASSLLFGRQYEQYF. CDR3 nucleotides: TGTGCCAGCAGCTTATTATTTGGGAGGCAGTACGAGCAGTACTTC.